The source of this T cell receptor beta chain is a study of T-cell memory formation after mild COVID-19 (dated by TCRdb to about 2021). For the study in its entirety: TCR sequence clusters from the two donors were found to be largely donor specific. In a couple of donors, T-cell clones that expanded and contracted after mild COVID-19 were followed by sequencing TCRalpha and TCRbeta repertoires longitudinally. Two young, previously healthy adult volunteers, one female and one male, were included in the cohort.

As concerns this clonotype: It lacks a known antigen. No quality values exist for individual bases; no much larger clone is one base distant.

The sample was run on an Illumina NovaSeq 6000. Using 5'RACE with constant-segment primers, TCRalpha and TCRbeta cDNA libraries were constructed, with sample barcodes and unique molecular identifiers added in the process. Trizol reagent was used to extract RNA from every sample. Library amplification was performed in two PCR steps, and a second sample barcode and Illumina TruSeq adapters were introduced in the second step. Sequencing of the libraries was done on an Illumina NovaSeq, producing 2 x 150 bp paired-end reads. The study's own analysis went as follows. The reads were demultiplexed and collapsed into UMI-guided consensus sequences using migec v1.2.7. Using mixcr v2.1.11, UMI consensuses were aligned to TRA and TRB V and J templates and then assembled into clonotypes. A clonotype was counted as expanded or contracted only when both edgeR and NoisET called the clonotype significant, with the noise models trained on biological replicates. For edgeR calls, a false discovery rate-adjusted p below 0.01 and a log2 fold-change threshold of 1 were applied. PCA with hierarchical clustering of max-normalized trajectories of the 1000 most abundant clonotypes was used as exploratory dynamics analysis. Each responding clone was given a CD4 or CD8 phenotype based on the CD4+ and CD8+ repertoires, which had been sequenced separately. The public reads were reprocessed in TCRdb via fastp at Q25 and MiXCR, keeping in-frame beta chains. Merged by CDR3 protein, the rows form single entries marked with the most common genes and DNA. These V and J calls are TCRdb output, not the study's own analysis. The sample table lists fewer than 700,000 distinct CDR3 sequences, less than 25% of them with a count of one. The ten largest clonotypes hold 7% to 9% of the sample.

What the work shows at the level of the full study, not this receptor alone: Only a couple of mild cases were covered by the study, and larger cohorts that include severe cases with pre-infection samples were considered necessary. Some responding clones were detected in pre-infection memory, suggesting pre-existing cross-reactive memory T cells joined the SARS-CoV-2 response. Contracting CD4+ clones appeared mostly in the CM and EM memory subsets, whereas CD8+ clones were enriched in EMRA. From day 15 to 85, contracting clones showed balanced CD4/CD8 phenotypes, whereas a second wave of clones that expanded from day 15 to 37 leaned towards CD4+. Whether the second-wave clones peaking on day 37 were SARS-CoV-2 specific was not confirmed.

PBMCs were isolated by Ficoll-Paque density gradient centrifugation. This clonotype was obtained from an adult woman who had mild COVID-19 (a few samples of this study predate the infection). The sample titles of this study are shuffled in the database, so cell type and time point are left out; the donor was told from shared clones. The source material was PBMCs or a T cell subset sorted from them (not recorded which).

CDR3 region: CASSLGDTGGGPGELFF. The nucleotide sequence reads as follows: TGTGCCAGCAGCTTAGGTGATACAGGGGGCGGTCCCGGGGAGCTGTTTTTT. The receptor chain draws on TRBV11-2 and TRBJ2-2, with 9 central nucleotides matching TRBD1. The CDR3 holds 17 amino acids from the cysteine to the phenylalanine. The CDR3 DNA has 51 bases and is translated from base 1. Trimming accounts for 1 base at V and 6 bases at J, while the number of junction bases matched to no gene is 9. CDR1 and CDR2 (SGHAT, FQNNGV) derive from the germline V gene.